The present T cell receptor (beta chain) was sequenced within a study of CD8 T cells in Susac syndrome. The CDR3 runs to 14 residues. V lost 5 bases and J lost 4, with 14 bases in between. Germline CDR1 and CDR2: SGHDN and FVKESK. Blood CD8+ and CD4+ T cells underwent high-throughput TCR beta sequencing. Through negative isolation, CD4+ and CD8+ T cells were obtained, while TEMRA cells were enriched using FACS. The authors reverse transcribed about 0.5 to 1 ug RNA with random hexamers. immunoSEQ multiplex PCR amplified TCR beta CDR3 across 54 Vbeta, 13 Jbeta. Each CDR3 protein is one row after TCRdb ran MiXCR on the immunoSEQ multiplex PCR reads. The sample consists of about 120,000 distinct CDR3 sequences, over 90% of them appearing once.

Sequenced material: CD4+ T cells from PBMCs. The chain links TRBV14 to TRBJ1-1; no reliable D call. This clonotype originated in a human donor with Susac syndrome. The DNA of the CDR3 is TGTGCCAGCAGCGACTTTAGTTCACTCACTGAAGCTTTCTTT. This encodes CASSDFSSLTEAFF. The full variable domain, its missing parts supplied by reference TRBV14 and TRBJ1-1, is EAGVTQFPSHSVIEKGQTVTLRCDPISGHDNLYWYRRVMGKEIKFLLHFVKESKQDESGMPNNRFLAERTGGTYSTLKVQPAELEDSGVYFCASSDFSSLTEAFFGQGTRLTVV.